The sequence of this T cell receptor (beta chain) was determined in a study of T cell responses to AZD1222 COVID-19 vaccine. General study findings and limits: Nearly half of unique spike-specific TCRs reportedly avoided B.1.351 and B.1.1.7 mutated regions. Spike-specific TCR breadth rose after two AZD1222 doses, and depth rose as well. Along spike, vaccine-associated CD4 TCRs were found throughout, with dominance at 160-218 and 743-854. Most donors were white British and more were female, and clonal diversity was possibly underestimated.

With regard to this clone: Its antigen is as yet unknown.

The table came from immunoSEQ multiplex PCR; TCRdb's copy has only in-frame clones and leaves some out. This sample has under 150,000 clones, with 92% found just once. Trimming removed 3 bases from V and 4 bases from J, with 3 bases in between. The CDR3 runs 12 residues. Germline CDR1 and CDR2: MDHEN and SYDVKM. This chain connects TRBV28 to TRBJ2-2; D is unclear. The receptor's source is an adult in good health. The source was peripheral blood, collected on day 0 of AZD1222 vaccination. CDR3 region: CASSLSTGELFF. DNA of the CDR3: TGTGCCAGCAGTTTGAGCACCGGGGAGCTGTTTTTT.